What follows are 9 T cell receptor beta chains derived from one specimen sequenced in a study of identical twins' blood T cells. TCRdb itself ran the 5' RACE reads through MiXCR, one entry per CDR3 protein. The sample records fewer than 450,000 distinct CDR3 sequences, 25% to 35% being singletons. The sequenced sample was PBMCs. These receptors were taken from a woman aged 18-55 years in good health.

The chain couples TRBV11-2 to TRBJ2-2, with 7 bases matching TRBD1. The CDR3 is 15 residues long. V was clipped by 1 base and J by 3 bases; unmatched bases: 2. CDR1 and CDR2 (germline): SGHAT, FQNNGV. The CDR3 DNA is TGTGCCAGCAGCTTAGTCGGGACAGACACCGGGGAGCTGTTTTTT. Translation gives CASSLVGTDTGELFF.

The genes are TRBV29-1 and TRBJ2-1, with 7 bases fitting TRBD2. There are 13 residues in the CDR3. The J segment lost 9 bases and the V segment lost 3 bases, leaving 8 bases of the junction unmatched. Germline V gene sequence: CDR1 SQVTM, CDR2 ANQGSEA. CDR3 sequence (DNA): TGCAGCGTTGATCCTGGCTCGGGGGGTGAGCAGTTCTTC. This sequence encodes CSVDPGSGGEQFF.

This clonotype was observed a handful of times. The CDR3: CASSFSLQGGNQPQHF. DNA for the CDR3: TGTGCCAGCAGTTTCAGTCTTCAAGGAGGCAATCAGCCCCAGCATTTT. V is TRBV28 and J is TRBJ1-5, with unresolved D. Germline assignment: CDR1 MDHEN and CDR2 SYDVKM. V lost 3 bases to trimming and J lost 2 bases, with 14 bases between them. There are 16 residues in the CDR3.

This clonotype was counted many times. CDR3 DNA: TGTGCCAGCAGTTACTCGGGACAAGGCAATGGCTACACCTTC. Translating it yields CASSYSGQGNGYTF. V and J are TRBV6-2 or TRBV6-3 and TRBJ1-2; perhaps TRBD1 as D (6 bases). Trimming took 0 bases from V and 6 from J, leaving 11 bases between them. This CDR3 comprises 14 residues. CDR1 and CDR2 (germline): MNHEY, SVGEGT.

The J gene is TRBJ2-3, the V gene TRBV27; D unresolved. The CDR3 extends over 15 amino acids. With 3 bases removed from V and 4 bases from J, the gap between germline ends came to 14 bases. Per the germline V gene, CDR1 is MNHEY and CDR2 is SMNVEV (reference sequence). For the CDR3, the DNA is TGTGCCAGCAGTTTGACGTTTTATAATTCAGATACGCAGTATTTT. Amino acid sequence: CASSLTFYNSDTQYF.

This clonotype has only a few counts. The chain links TRBV5-1 to TRBJ1-1; D remains unclear. V was cut by 2 bases and J by 2 bases, with 16 bases left in between. Germline V lookup: CDR1 SGHRS, CDR2 YFSETQ. This CDR3 has 16 residues. CDR3 sequence: CASSLFPPGENTEAFF. CDR3 sequence (DNA): TGCGCCAGCAGCTTATTCCCCCCGGGCGAAAACACTGAAGCTTTCTTT.

As concerns this clonotype: A much larger clone is a single base away; this may be a read error. V usage is TRBV11-2 and J usage is TRBJ1-5; TRBD1 might be the D (6 bases). This CDR3 is built from 14 residues. V shed 5 bases and J shed 4 bases, with 12 bases lying between them. The germline V gene has CDR1 SGHAT and CDR2 FQNNGV. Written as DNA, the CDR3 is TGTGCCAGCAGCCGAGGACAGAGTAATCAGCCCCAGCATTTT. Translation gives CASSRGQSNQPQHF.

The chain couples TRBV23-1 to TRBJ1-5; tentative D call: TRBD1 (5 bases). TRBV23-1 is marked as an open reading frame, function uncertain. V lost 1 base to trimming and J lost 4 bases, with 20 bases between them. This CDR3 has 18 amino acids. DNA for the CDR3: TGCGCCAGCAGTCAATGCCCACCGGGACCTCTTATTAATCAGCCCCAGCATTTT. Its protein is CASSQCPPGPLINQPQHF.

V gene TRBV9 combines with J gene TRBJ1-2; D is unclear. This CDR3 region has 12 residues. The germline V gene has CDR1 SGDLS and CDR2 YYNGEE. Trimming pared 4 bases from V and 6 bases from J, leaving 10 bases between. This chain's CDR3 is CASSSQTDGYTF. In DNA form, the CDR3 reads TGTGCCAGCAGCTCCCAGACGGATGGCTACACCTTC.